This T cell receptor beta chain derives from a study of CD8 T cells in Susac syndrome (dated by TCRdb to between 2018 and 2020). General notes on the study: Repertoire sequencing was used to test whether CD8+ T cell activation and differentiation in Susac syndrome was antigen driven. The clonality of the CD8+ T cell repertoire was compared across 12 healthy donors, around 14 Susac syndrome patients and about 15 multiple sclerosis patients. Summary of the overall study and its limitations: The number of individuals in the TCR sequencing and HLA analysis was recognized as being relatively small.

RNA was extracted with the RNeasy kit and 0.5 to 1 ug was reverse transcribed using random hexamers. The immunoSEQ multiplex PCR assay, covering 54 Vbeta and 13 Jbeta segments, was used to amplify TCR beta CDR3 regions. PCR amplification bias was corrected by using a synthetic template baseline for primer optimization and computational correction. As for the authors' bioinformatics: Reads were annotated to V, D and J genes according to IMGT and were analyzed with immunoSEQ Analyzer, with only productive sequences retained. Clonality was computed as one minus Shannon entropy normalized by log2 of the number of productive unique sequences. Public and private clones were assessed among the 100 most prevalent clones of each patient and control. A clone was defined as Susac-specific if it was absent from the healthy and MS cohorts, from some 1,100 published viral clones and from other ImmuneACCESS disease sequences. In TCRdb, the public reads were trimmed at Q25 with fastp and aligned with MiXCR, with productive beta chains retained. All rows with the same CDR3 protein become a single entry with the most common DNA and genes. TCRdb, rather than the study authors, made the V and J calls. A total of about 180,000 distinct CDR3 sequences appear in this sample, 90% to 95% of them only once. The ten largest clones represent 0.15% to 0.2% of the sample.

Peripheral blood CD8+ and CD4+ T cells from healthy donors, Susac syndrome patients and multiple sclerosis patients were profiled using high-throughput TCR beta sequencing. Treatment-naive patients with stable or active relapsing-remitting disease fulfilling revised McDonald criteria were used as multiple sclerosis controls. CD8+ TEMRA cells were enriched by FACS, while bulk CD8+ and CD4+ T cells were purified by magnetic negative isolation. Blood was drawn into EDTA tubes, processed within 24 hours, and PBMCs were isolated by density gradient centrifugation. PBMCs intended for TCR sequencing were cryopreserved in liquid nitrogen and thawed later in a water bath at 37 degrees C. The sorted or isolated CD4+, CD8+ and CD8+ TEMRA cells had a purity of 90% or higher. To note about this clonotype: Which antigen it targets is not known. Per-base quality was not reported, and no clone a single base away is much larger than it.

The sequenced sample consisted of CD8+ T cells from PBMCs. The sequence was collected from a human donor with multiple sclerosis.

The nucleotides are TGTGCCAGCAGCTCCCATGGGAGCGGGGAGCTGTTTTTT. Its protein reads: CASSSHGSGELFF. The chain employs TRBV11-2 and TRBJ2-2; 5 matching bases give a weak D call of TRBD2. The CDR3 runs 13 amino acids, cysteine and phenylalanine included. Of the read, only the CDR3 DNA is kept; its 39 bases are in frame from base 1. Relative to germline, V is 4 bases shorter and J is 7 bases shorter, with 10 bases between their ends. CDR1 and CDR2, per the germline V gene, are SGHAT and FQNNGV.